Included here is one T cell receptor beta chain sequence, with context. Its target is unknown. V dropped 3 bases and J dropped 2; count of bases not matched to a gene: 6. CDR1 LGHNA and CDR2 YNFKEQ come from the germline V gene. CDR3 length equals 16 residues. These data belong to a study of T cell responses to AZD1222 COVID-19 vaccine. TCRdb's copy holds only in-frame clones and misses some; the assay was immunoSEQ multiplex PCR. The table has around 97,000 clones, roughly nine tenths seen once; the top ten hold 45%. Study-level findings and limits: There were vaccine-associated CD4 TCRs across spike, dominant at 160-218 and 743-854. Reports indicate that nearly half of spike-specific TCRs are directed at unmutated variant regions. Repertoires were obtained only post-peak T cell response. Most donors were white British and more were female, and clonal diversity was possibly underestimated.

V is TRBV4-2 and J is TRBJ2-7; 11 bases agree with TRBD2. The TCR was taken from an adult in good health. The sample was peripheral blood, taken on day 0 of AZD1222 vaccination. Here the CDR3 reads CASSQGGLAATYEQYF. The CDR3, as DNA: TGTGCCAGCAGCCAGGGGGGACTAGCGGCCACCTACGAGCAGTACTTC.